This T cell receptor beta chain appears in the sequencing data of a study of monozygotic twins with inflammatory bowel disease. Germline CDR1 is MGHDK and CDR2 is SYGVNS. The CDR3 sequence is 13 residues long. Using the 5' RACE reads, TCRdb records one entry per CDR3 protein without DNA. The sample has about 450,000 distinct CDR3 sequences. The sequenced sample was blood. The sequence came from a human donor with ulcerative colitis or Crohn's disease, or a healthy co-twin of an affected twin (not recorded which). The rearrangement uses TRBV25-1 and TRBJ2-7; there is no DNA to check the TCRdb D call of TRBD1. CDR3 sequence reads: CAVQNGAFYEQYF.